The 6 T cell receptor beta chains presented below share a single source sample, sequenced in a study of CD8 T cell repertoires and HIV-1 epitope variants. The method was immunoSEQ multiplex PCR; TCRdb's version includes in-frame clones alone and lacks a portion of them. The table includes roughly 4,500 clones, around 71% detected once. Their antigens remain unidentified. The material sequenced was cultured CD8+ T cells derived from PBMCs. These receptors all stem from a male donor with HIV.

The chain recombines TRBV27 with TRBJ2-7; 7 positions match TRBD1. CDR1 and CDR2 from the germline V gene are MNHEY and SMNVEV (reference sequence). The CDR3 runs to 15 residues. The V and J ends lost 5 bases and 0 bases, in that order; junction bases with no gene match: 7. Written as DNA, the CDR3 is TGTGCCAGCAGTCTTTCCGGACAGGTCTCCTACGAGCAGTACTTC. Its protein product is CASSLSGQVSYEQYF.

This chain uses TRBV14 with TRBJ2-2; 11 bases map to TRBD2. The CDR3 runs to 16 residues. With 2 bases clipped from V and 6 bases from J, the junction kept 5 bases outside the gene matches. Germline V CDR1 and CDR2: SGHDN, FVKESK. CDR3 sequence reads: CASSQIAGGPPGELFF. CDR3 bases: TGTGCCAGCAGCCAAATAGCGGGGGGGCCCCCCGGGGAGCTGTTTTTT.

The sample holds a few counts of this clone. The rearrangement uses TRBV7-9 and TRBJ2-7, with TRBD2 identical over 7 bases. Germline V gene sequence: CDR1 SEHNR, CDR2 FQNEAQ (reference sequence). The trim removed 4 bases at V and 2 bases at J, leaving 11 bases unmatched. CDR3 length: 16 amino acids. Here the CDR3 DNA reads TGTGCCAGCAGCTCGGATCTAGCGGCCGACCCCTACGAGCAGTACTTC. Translation: CASSSDLAADPYEQYF. The complete variable domain, with remaining parts taken from reference TRBV7-9 and TRBJ2-7, reads DTGVSQNPRHKITKRGQNVTFRCDPISEHNRLYWYRQTLGQGPEFLTYFQNEAQLEKSRLLSDRFSAERPKGSFSTLEIQRTEQGDSAMYLCASSSDLAADPYEQYFGPGTRLTVT.

The chain recombines TRBV28 with TRBJ1-1; D may be TRBD1 (6 bases). V lost 11 bases, J lost 5 bases, and 18 bases lay in between. The germline gives CDR1 MDHEN, CDR2 SYDVKM. This CDR3 has 13 residues. CDR3 sequence (DNA): TGTGCCGGGGCGGGGGGCATCTTGACTGAAGCTTTCTTT. This codes for CAGAGGILTEAFF.

The CDR3: CATSRARTLAANTEAFF. The CDR3, as DNA: TGTGCCACCAGCAGAGCGAGAACTCTGGCGGCGAACACTGAAGCTTTCTTT. V and J are TRBV15 and TRBJ1-1; D is unclear. Per the germline V gene, CDR1 is LNHNV and CDR2 is YYDKDF (reference sequence). There are 17 residues in the CDR3. V was trimmed by 1 base and J by 1 base, leaving 16 bases between them. The full variable domain, its missing parts supplied by reference TRBV15 and TRBJ1-1, is DAMVIQNPRYQVTQFGKPVTLSCSQTLNHNVMYWYQQKSSQAPKLLFHYYDKDFNNEADTPDNFQSRRPNTSFCFLDIRSPGLGDTAMYLCATSRARTLAANTEAFFGQGTRLTVV.

CDR3 nucleotides: TGTGCCATCAGTGGGGGCCTGGATGGAGGCTATGGCTACACCTTC. The encoded protein is CAISGGLDGGYGYTF. V is TRBV10-3 and J is TRBJ1-2; a weak D match, TRBD1 (5 bases). CDR1 is ENHRY, CDR2 SYGVKD, per germline. Trimming cost V 4 bases and J 4 bases, with 16 bases left between them. This CDR3 is built from 15 residues.